This entry describes one TCR beta chain. Its specificity is unknown. The data originate from a study of T cell repertoires in cytomegalovirus infection. As for the study in general: An indication of both CMV infection and matching HLA type came from public TCR beta signatures. Study-level results: It was HLA-C-restricted CMV-specific TCR beta clonotypes that dominated the response ex vivo. Summed public TCR beta family frequency identified CMV carriers bearing the relevant HLA.

The V end lost 6 bases, the J end lost 2 bases, and 22 bases lay between the germline ends. The CDR3 contains 17 residues. The germline V gene has CDR1 LNHDA and CDR2 SQIVND (reference sequence). MiXCR was run by TCRdb on the reads, yielding one entry per CDR3 protein. Found here are 450,000 to 550,000 distinct CDR3 sequences, about 15% of them singletons; the top ten hold about 24%. This receptor was taken from a human donor in good health (CMV status not recorded). Some clones in this sample may be carry-over from other donors' samples. Sequencing input: CD8+ T cells from PBMCs. The chain recombines TRBV19 with TRBJ1-2; no clear D gene. DNA of the CDR3: TGTGCCAGTAGAGATATGGACCGGAGTCATTCCAACTATGGCTACACCTTC. It yields the protein CASRDMDRSHSNYGYTF.